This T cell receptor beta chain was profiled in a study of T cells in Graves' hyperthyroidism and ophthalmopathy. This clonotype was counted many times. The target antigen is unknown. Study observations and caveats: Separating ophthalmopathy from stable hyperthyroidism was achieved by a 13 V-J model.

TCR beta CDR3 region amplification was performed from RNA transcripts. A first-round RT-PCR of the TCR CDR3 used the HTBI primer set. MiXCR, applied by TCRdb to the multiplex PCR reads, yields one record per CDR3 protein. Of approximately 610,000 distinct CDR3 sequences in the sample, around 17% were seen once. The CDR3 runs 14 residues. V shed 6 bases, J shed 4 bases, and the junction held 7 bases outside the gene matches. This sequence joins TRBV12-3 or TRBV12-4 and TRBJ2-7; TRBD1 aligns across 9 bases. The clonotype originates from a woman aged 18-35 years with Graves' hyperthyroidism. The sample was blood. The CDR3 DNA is TGTGCCAGCAGGCGGACAGGGGCGGGGTACGAGCAGTACTTC. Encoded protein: CASRRTGAGYEQYF.